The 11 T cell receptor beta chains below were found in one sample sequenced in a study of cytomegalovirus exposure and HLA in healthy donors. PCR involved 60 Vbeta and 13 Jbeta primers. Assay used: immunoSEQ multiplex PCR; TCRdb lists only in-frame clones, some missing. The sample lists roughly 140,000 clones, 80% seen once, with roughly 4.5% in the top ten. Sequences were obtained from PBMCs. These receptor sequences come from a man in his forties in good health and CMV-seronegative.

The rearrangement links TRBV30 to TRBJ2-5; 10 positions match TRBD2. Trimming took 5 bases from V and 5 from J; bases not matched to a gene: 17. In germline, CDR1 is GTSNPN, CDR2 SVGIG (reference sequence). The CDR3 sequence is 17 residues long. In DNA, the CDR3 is TGTGCCTGGCTGAGGAAGCGGGGGGGGAACCTCGGGGAGACCCAGTACTTC. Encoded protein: CAWLRKRGGNLGETQYF.

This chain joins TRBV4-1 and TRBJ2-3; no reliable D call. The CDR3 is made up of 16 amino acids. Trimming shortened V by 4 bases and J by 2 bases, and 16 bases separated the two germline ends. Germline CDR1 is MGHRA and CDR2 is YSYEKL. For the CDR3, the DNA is TGCGCCAGCAGCCGCCTCCAGCGCGCCTCCACAGATACGCAGTATTTT. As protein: CASSRLQRASTDTQYF.

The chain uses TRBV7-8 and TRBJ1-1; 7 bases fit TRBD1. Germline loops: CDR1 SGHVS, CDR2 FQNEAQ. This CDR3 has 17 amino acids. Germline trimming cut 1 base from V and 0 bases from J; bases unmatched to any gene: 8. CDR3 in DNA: TGTGCCAGCAGCTTAGGATGGACAGGAAACATGAACACTGAAGCTTTCTTT. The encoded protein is CASSLGWTGNMNTEAFF.

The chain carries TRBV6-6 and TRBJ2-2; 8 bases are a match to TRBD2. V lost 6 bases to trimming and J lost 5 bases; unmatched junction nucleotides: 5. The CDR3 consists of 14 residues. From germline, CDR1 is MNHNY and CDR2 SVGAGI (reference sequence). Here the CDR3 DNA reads TGTGCCAGCAGCCAATCGGGGGGGACCGGGGAGCTGTTTTTT. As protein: CASSQSGGTGELFF.

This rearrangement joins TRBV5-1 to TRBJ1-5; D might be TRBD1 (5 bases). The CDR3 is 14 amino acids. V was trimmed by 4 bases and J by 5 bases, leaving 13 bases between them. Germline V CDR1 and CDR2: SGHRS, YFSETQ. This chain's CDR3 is CASSRVGGDQPQHF. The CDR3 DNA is TGCGCCAGCAGCCGCGTCGGAGGGGATCAGCCCCAGCATTTT.

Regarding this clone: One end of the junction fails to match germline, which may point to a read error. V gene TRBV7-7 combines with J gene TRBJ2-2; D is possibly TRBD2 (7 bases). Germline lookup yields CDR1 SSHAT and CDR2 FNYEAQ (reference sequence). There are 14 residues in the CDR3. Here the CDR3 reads CASSLGGVTGELFF. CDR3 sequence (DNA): TGTGCTAGCAGCTTAGGGGGGGTGACCGGGGAGCTGTTTTTT. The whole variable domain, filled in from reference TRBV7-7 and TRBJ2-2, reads GAGVSQSPRYKVTKRGQDVTLRCDPISSHATLYWYQQALGQGPEFLTYFNYEAQPDKSGLPSDRFSAERPEGSISTLTIQRTEQRDSAMYRCASSLGGVTGELFFGEGSRLTVL.

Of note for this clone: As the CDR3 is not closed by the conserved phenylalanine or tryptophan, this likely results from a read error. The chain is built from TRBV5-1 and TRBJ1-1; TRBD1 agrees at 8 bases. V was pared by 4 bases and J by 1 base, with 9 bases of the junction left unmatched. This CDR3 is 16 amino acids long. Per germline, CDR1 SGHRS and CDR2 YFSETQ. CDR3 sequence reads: CASSPLAGTGNTEAFV. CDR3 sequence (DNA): TGCGCCAGCAGCCCGCTGGCCGGGACAGGGAACACTGAAGCTTTCGTT.

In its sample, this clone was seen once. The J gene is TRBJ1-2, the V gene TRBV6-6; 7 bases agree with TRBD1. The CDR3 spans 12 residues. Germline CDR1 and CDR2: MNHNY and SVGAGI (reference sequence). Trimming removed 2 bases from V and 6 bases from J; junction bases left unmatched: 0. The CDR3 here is CASSYGTDGYTF. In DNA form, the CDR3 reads TGTGCCAGCAGTTACGGGACAGATGGCTACACCTTC.

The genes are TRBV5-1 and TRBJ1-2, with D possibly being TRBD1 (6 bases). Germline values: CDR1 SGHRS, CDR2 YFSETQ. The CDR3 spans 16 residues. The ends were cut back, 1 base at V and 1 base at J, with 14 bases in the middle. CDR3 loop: CASSLTTGDINYGYTF. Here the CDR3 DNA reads TGCGCCAGCAGCTTGACGACAGGAGACATTAACTATGGCTACACCTTC.

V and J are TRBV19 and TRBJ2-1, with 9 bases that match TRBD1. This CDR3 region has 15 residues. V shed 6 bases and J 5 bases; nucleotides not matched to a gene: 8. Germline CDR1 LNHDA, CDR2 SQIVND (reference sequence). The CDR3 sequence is CASRTTGGSDNEQFF. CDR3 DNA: TGTGCCAGTAGGACCACAGGGGGCTCGGACAATGAGCAGTTCTTC.

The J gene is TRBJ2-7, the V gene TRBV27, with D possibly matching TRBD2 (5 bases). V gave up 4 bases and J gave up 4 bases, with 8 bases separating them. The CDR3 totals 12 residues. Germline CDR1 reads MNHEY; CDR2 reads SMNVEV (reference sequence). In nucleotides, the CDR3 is TGTGCCAGCAGTTCTGGGGAGTACGAGCAGTACTTC. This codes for CASSSGEYEQYF.